A single sample is the source of the 3 T cell receptor beta chains below, sequenced in a study of cytomegalovirus exposure and HLA in healthy donors. Using immunoSEQ multiplex PCR, the repertoire was profiled, and TCRdb retains in-frame clones only, with some absent. The sample holds roughly 75,000 clones, around 95% seen once. The sequenced material came from PBMCs. These TCRs come from a man between 18 and 29 years old in good health and CMV-seropositive.

The chain employs TRBV19 and TRBJ2-7; 10 bases align to TRBD2. CDR3 length: 15 residues. The trim removed 2 bases at V and 4 bases at J, leaving 5 bases unmatched. Germline loops: CDR1 LNHDA, CDR2 SQIVND (reference sequence). CDR3 DNA sequence: TGTGCCAGTAGTATACAAGCGGGAGGGCCTTACGAGCAGTACTTC. Its translation is CASSIQAGGPYEQYF.

V usage is TRBV10-3 and J usage is TRBJ1-2, with D perhaps TRBD1 (6 bases). CDR1 is ENHRY and CDR2 is SYGVKD in the germline V gene. The CDR3 is 14 amino acids. V was trimmed by 5 bases and J by 2 bases, leaving 12 bases between them. The DNA of the CDR3 is TGTGCCATCAGTCTCGACAGGCAGAACTATGGCTACACCTTC. Encoded protein: CAISLDRQNYGYTF.

The chain carries TRBV20-1 and TRBJ2-7; no definite D call. With 3 bases removed from V and 2 bases from J, the gap between germline ends came to 5 bases. The CDR3 loop spans 11 amino acids. Germline V gene data show CDR1 as DFQATT and CDR2 as SNEGSKA (reference sequence). In nucleotides, the CDR3 is TGCAGTGCTAGGAGGCCCTACGAGCAGTACTTC. Its protein is CSARRPYEQYF.